The sample holds a few counts of the clone carrying this TCR beta chain. Antigen specificity is unknown. The sample comes from a study of cytomegalovirus exposure and HLA in healthy donors. At the level of the study: Earlier results showed almost 120 million unique TCR beta sequences derived from roughly 190 million T cells.

The study's findings and limits: Among donors in an Asian-associated ancestry cluster, a later analysis reportedly found fewer N-insertions than the roughly 650-donor mean. Most likely, a cluster of highly shared sequence variants arose as a sequencing artifact.

PCR employed 60 Vbeta and 13 Jbeta primers. Original data processing: Unique TCR beta chains totaled about 73 million in a later count, with around 10 million of them shared. Repertoires were generated with immunoSEQ multiplex PCR, while TCRdb's copy carries only in-frame clones and drops some. V and J calls and clone size are those listed in that table; D and trimming were worked out from the DNA. The sample records about 170,000 clones, just under 80% being singletons. After removal of 1 base from V and 6 bases from J, the junction contained 8 bases not matched to a gene. CDR1 LGHNA and CDR2 YSLEER come from the germline V gene. CDR3 length: 15 amino acids.

Sequenced: PBMCs. The TCR was taken from a woman in her 50s in good health and CMV-seropositive. The genes are TRBV4-3 and TRBJ2-7; 8 bases line up with TRBD1. The CDR3 spells CASSQAAGGRSEQYF. In nucleotides, the CDR3 is TGCGCCAGCAGCCAAGCGGCAGGGGGCAGGTCCGAGCAGTACTTC.